The rows below give T cell receptor beta chains drawn from one sample of a study of CXCR3-negative and CXCR3-positive naive CD8 T cells. Using the 5' RACE reads, TCRdb records one entry per CDR3 protein without DNA. This sample's table has some 85,000 distinct CDR3 sequences. The sequenced sample consisted of naive CXCR3+ CD8+ T cells from blood. Receptors were obtained from a human donor in good health. Some clones in this sample may be carry-over from other donors' samples. The CDR3 runs from the conserved cysteine through the conserved F or W.

j_call: TRBJ2-3; v_call: TRBV7-7; cdr3_aa: CASSLAEYASTDTQYF
j_call: TRBJ2-3; v_call: TRBV13; cdr3_aa: CASEAGRTDTQYF
j_call: TRBJ1-1; v_call: TRBV28; cdr3_aa: CASSYRGEVNTEAFF
j_call: TRBJ1-3; v_call: TRBV15; cdr3_aa: CATSREFWGLGGNTIYF
j_call: TRBJ2-7; v_call: TRBV5-1; cdr3_aa: CASSLQQGPSYEQYF
j_call: TRBJ2-5; v_call: TRBV28; cdr3_aa: CASRTAGLALETQYF
j_call: TRBJ1-2; v_call: TRBV20-1; cdr3_aa: CSARDRGQPYGYTF
j_call: TRBJ2-3; v_call: TRBV10-2; cdr3_aa: CASSESTGGVSDTQYF
j_call: TRBJ2-1; v_call: TRBV6-5; cdr3_aa: CASSYSKAYNEQFF
j_call: TRBJ2-7; v_call: TRBV6-5; cdr3_aa: CASSYAGTGVIYEQYF
j_call: TRBJ2-2; v_call: TRBV15; cdr3_aa: CATSRGQGRGGELFF
j_call: TRBJ2-2; v_call: TRBV9; cdr3_aa: CASSPEVTGELFF
j_call: TRBJ2-1; v_call: TRBV7-7; cdr3_aa: CASSLALGSYEQFF
j_call: TRBJ2-7; v_call: TRBV30; cdr3_aa: CAAPGPHYEQYF
j_call: TRBJ2-7; v_call: TRBV28; cdr3_aa: CASSGGVQVLSYEQYF
j_call: TRBJ2-2; v_call: TRBV6-2/TRBV6-3; cdr3_aa: CASSYLAEWAGELSF
j_call: TRBJ2-2; v_call: TRBV6-4; cdr3_aa: CASRPQRNTGELFF
j_call: TRBJ2-1; v_call: TRBV29-1; cdr3_aa: CSVEVVVSNEQFF
j_call: TRBJ2-3; v_call: TRBV7-8; cdr3_aa: CASSLPTPGQGNTDTQYF
j_call: TRBJ1-6; v_call: TRBV13; cdr3_aa: CASSERFSPLHF
j_call: TRBJ2-7; v_call: TRBV7-2; cdr3_aa: CASSLARDSLYEQYF
j_call: TRBJ2-1; v_call: TRBV6-2/TRBV6-3; cdr3_aa: CASRIEREYGNEQFF
j_call: TRBJ2-5; v_call: TRBV18; cdr3_aa: CASSTSDRGRVETQYF
j_call: TRBJ2-2; v_call: TRBV11-1; cdr3_aa: CASSILSSGGAPGELFF
j_call: TRBJ2-7; v_call: TRBV7-2; cdr3_aa: CASRGLAGSSYEQYF
j_call: TRBJ1-1; v_call: TRBV6-5; cdr3_aa: CASSYSRTLGTEAFF
j_call: TRBJ2-2; v_call: TRBV9; cdr3_aa: CASSVGVNTGELFF
j_call: TRBJ2-1; v_call: TRBV7-8; cdr3_aa: CASSQPSGSSYNEQFF
j_call: TRBJ2-1; v_call: TRBV2; cdr3_aa: CASTRLAGNNEQFF
j_call: TRBJ2-7; v_call: TRBV29-1; cdr3_aa: CSVGGVYEQYF
j_call: TRBJ2-5; v_call: TRBV7-8; cdr3_aa: CASSLSGDSGDQETQYF
j_call: TRBJ2-3; v_call: TRBV6-2/TRBV6-3; cdr3_aa: CASSPKREGADTQYF
j_call: TRBJ2-5; v_call: TRBV12-3/TRBV12-4; cdr3_aa: CASSLEYQPPETQYF
j_call: TRBJ1-4; v_call: TRBV21-1; cdr3_aa: CASMQQGAVATNEKLFF
j_call: TRBJ2-1; v_call: TRBV28; cdr3_aa: CASSSQKKTGQNSDEQFF
j_call: TRBJ2-1; v_call: TRBV2; cdr3_aa: CAGLGQGPNEQFF
j_call: TRBJ1-5; v_call: TRBV5-6; cdr3_aa: CASSFSTSRQPQHF
j_call: TRBJ2-1; v_call: TRBV4-2; cdr3_aa: CASSQEDVSVGPNEQFF
j_call: TRBJ2-3; v_call: TRBV4-1; cdr3_aa: CASSQGPPPADTQYF
j_call: TRBJ2-5; v_call: TRBV21-1; cdr3_aa: CASRSHGVAGGLQETQYF
j_call: TRBJ1-2; v_call: TRBV7-2; cdr3_aa: CASSLGPYKSYGYTF
j_call: TRBJ2-7; v_call: TRBV25-1; cdr3_aa: CASSVAGAAYEQYF
j_call: TRBJ2-3; v_call: TRBV28; cdr3_aa: CASSSIAAPTDTQYF
j_call: TRBJ2-3; v_call: TRBV25-1; cdr3_aa: CASSECAKAGEDTQYF
j_call: TRBJ1-5; v_call: TRBV28; cdr3_aa: CASSFQAWGQPQHF
j_call: TRBJ2-3; v_call: TRBV11-2; cdr3_aa: CASSLGGGRYPDTQYF
j_call: TRBJ2-7; v_call: TRBV7-9; cdr3_aa: CASSPLKVGHEQYF
j_call: TRBJ2-7; v_call: TRBV11-2; cdr3_aa: CASSQGPSYEQYF
j_call: TRBJ2-7; v_call: TRBV28; cdr3_aa: CASSFPGQGISYEQYF
j_call: TRBJ2-3; v_call: TRBV20-1; cdr3_aa: CSARDLRLAGNTDTQYF
j_call: TRBJ1-3; v_call: TRBV7-2; cdr3_aa: CASSLPRNTIYF
j_call: TRBJ2-2; v_call: TRBV7-7; cdr3_aa: CASSTGTNTGELFF
j_call: TRBJ2-7; v_call: TRBV4-3; cdr3_aa: CASSQGTSMSSYEQYF
j_call: TRBJ2-1; v_call: TRBV4-3; cdr3_aa: CASSPNLITLETNEQFF